This TCR beta chain was retrieved from a study of blood T cell repertoires in COVID-19. The length of the CDR3 is 13 residues. Deletions cut 6 bases from V and 2 bases from J, with 10 bases between. Germline V gives CDR1 SGHDN, CDR2 FVKESK. Original processing methods: Amplification of reference gene primers provided the estimated nucleated cell counts. The data were produced by immunoSEQ multiplex PCR, yet TCRdb's version contains in-frame clones alone and is incomplete. That table furnishes V, J and clone size, whereas the DNA furnished D and trimming. The data hold fewer than 150,000 clones, with over 80% observed a single time.

The receptor was isolated from a woman of 80 years or more with acute or convalescent COVID-19. Source material: peripheral blood. The chain is built from TRBV14 and TRBJ1-2; weak D call: TRBD1 (5 bases). The CDR3 sequence: CASRISGNYGYTF. As DNA, the CDR3 is TGTGCCAGCAGGATTTCAGGGAACTATGGCTACACCTTC.